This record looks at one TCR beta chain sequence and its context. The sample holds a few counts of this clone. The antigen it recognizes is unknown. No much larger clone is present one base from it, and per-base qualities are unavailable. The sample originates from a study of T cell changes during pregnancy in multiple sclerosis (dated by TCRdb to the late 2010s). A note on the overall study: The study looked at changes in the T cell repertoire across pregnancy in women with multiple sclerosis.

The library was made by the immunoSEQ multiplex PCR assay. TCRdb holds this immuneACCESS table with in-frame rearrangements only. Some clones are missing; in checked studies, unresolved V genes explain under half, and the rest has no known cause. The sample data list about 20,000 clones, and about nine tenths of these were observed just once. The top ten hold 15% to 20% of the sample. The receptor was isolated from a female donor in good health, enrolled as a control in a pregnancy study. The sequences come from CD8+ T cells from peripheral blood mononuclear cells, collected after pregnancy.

The CDR3: CASSTGYSEAFF. The DNA is TGTGCCAGCAGTACAGGGTACTCTGAAGCTTTCTTT. This chain joins TRBV27 to TRBJ1-1; perhaps TRBD1 is the D gene, with 6 bases matching. Trimming at the junction amounts to 5 bases on V and 6 bases on J, and the germline ends lie 10 bases apart. As encoded in the germline V gene (reference sequence), CDR1 is MNHEY while CDR2 is SMNVEV. The CDR3 measures 12 amino acids from cysteine to phenylalanine. The read is trimmed to its CDR3 DNA, 36 bases read in frame from base 1.